Listed below are T cell receptor beta chains from one sample, sequenced in a study of PD-1 blockade in classical Hodgkin lymphoma. Profiling relied on immunoSEQ multiplex PCR, and the TCRdb table lists in-frame clones only, not all of them. The sample lists about 21,000 clones; 70% to 85% were seen once. The sequences come from peripheral blood mononuclear cells (PBMCs), collected at baseline. Receptors were obtained from a human donor with classical Hodgkin lymphoma. CDR3s include the opening cysteine and the closing phenylalanine or tryptophan. The D gene is left open where the match is weak. Size is stated for part of the rows, as once, few or many counts, or as a class when the clone is expanded.

clone_size d_call cdr3_length j_call v_call cdr3_nt cdr3_aa
NA TRBD2 15 TRBJ2-1 TRBV5-8 TGTGCCAGCAGCCCCGGGACTAGCGTATACAATGAGCAGTTCTTC CASSPGTSVYNEQFF
NA NA 17 TRBJ1-1 TRBV19 TGTGCCAGTAGTATATTTTTCGGGACCGCGATCCACACTGAAGCTTTCTTT CASSIFFGTAIHTEAFF
NA TRBD1 15 TRBJ1-4 TRBV28 TGTGCCAGCAGGCGGCCGACAGGGGCACATGAAAAACTGTTTTTT CASRRPTGAHEKLFF
NA TRBD1 13 TRBJ1-1 TRBV15 TGTGCCACCAGCAGCAACGGGGACAGGAAAGCTTTCTTT CATSSNGDRKAFF
NA NA 15 TRBJ1-1 TRBV18 TGTGCCAGCTCGGCTTCGGGGGGTTGGAGCACTGAAGCTTTCTTT CASSASGGWSTEAFF
few NA 15 TRBJ2-2 TRBV4-2 TGTGCCAGCAGCCACCTACAGGGTGACACCGGGGAGCTGTTTTTT CASSHLQGDTGELFF
NA NA 15 TRBJ2-5 TRBV10-3 TGTGCCATCAGTGAGTCCGTCACAGGGCGAGAGACCCAGTACTTC CAISESVTGRETQYF
NA NA 12 TRBJ2-3 TRBV5-6 TGTGCCAGCAGCTTTGGGGCAGATACGCAGTATTTT CASSFGADTQYF
NA NA 15 TRBJ1-1 TRBV29-1 TGCAGCGTTGACTATGACGAGGAGGCAGGCACTGAAGCTTTCTTT CSVDYDEEAGTEAFF
NA NA 14 TRBJ2-7 TRBV27 TGTGCCAGCAGTTATAGGGGGGAGGGCTACGAGCAGTACTTC CASSYRGEGYEQYF